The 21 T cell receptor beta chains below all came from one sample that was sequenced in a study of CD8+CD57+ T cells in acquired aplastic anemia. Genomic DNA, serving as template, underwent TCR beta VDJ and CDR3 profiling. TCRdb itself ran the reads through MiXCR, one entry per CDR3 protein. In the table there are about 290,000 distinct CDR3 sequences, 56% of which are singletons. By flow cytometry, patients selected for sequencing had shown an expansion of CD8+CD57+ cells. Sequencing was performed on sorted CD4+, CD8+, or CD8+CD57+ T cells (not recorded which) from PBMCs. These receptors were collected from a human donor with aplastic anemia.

The CDR3 reads CSARDLSGSYEQYF. As DNA, the CDR3 is TGCAGTGCTAGAGATCTCAGTGGCTCCTACGAGCAGTACTTC. This rearrangement joins TRBV20-1 to TRBJ2-7; D remains unclear. The V gene lost 0 bases and the J gene lost 0 bases, with 9 bases spanning the gap. Germline loops: CDR1 DFQATT, CDR2 SNEGSKA (reference sequence). The CDR3 is 14 residues long.

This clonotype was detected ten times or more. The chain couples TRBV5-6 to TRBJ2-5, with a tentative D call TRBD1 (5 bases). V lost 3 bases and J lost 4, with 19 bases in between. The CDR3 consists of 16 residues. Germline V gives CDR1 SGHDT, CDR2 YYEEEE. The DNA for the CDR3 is TGTGCCAGCAGCTCCTTCCATTCAGGGCCCCCAGAGACCCAGTACTTC. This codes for CASSSFHSGPPETQYF.

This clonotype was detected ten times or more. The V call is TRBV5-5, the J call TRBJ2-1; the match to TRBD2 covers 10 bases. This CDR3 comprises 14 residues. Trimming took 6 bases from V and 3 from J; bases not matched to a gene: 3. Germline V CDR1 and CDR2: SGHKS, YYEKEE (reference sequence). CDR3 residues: CASNLAGVYNEQFF. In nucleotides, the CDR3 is TGTGCCAGCAATCTAGCGGGAGTCTACAATGAGCAGTTCTTC.

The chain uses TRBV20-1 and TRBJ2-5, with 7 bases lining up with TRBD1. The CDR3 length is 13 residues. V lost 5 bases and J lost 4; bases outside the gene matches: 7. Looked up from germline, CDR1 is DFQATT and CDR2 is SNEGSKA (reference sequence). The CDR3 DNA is TGCAGTGCTCCGGGACAGTTGGGAGAGACCCAGTACTTC. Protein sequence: CSAPGQLGETQYF.

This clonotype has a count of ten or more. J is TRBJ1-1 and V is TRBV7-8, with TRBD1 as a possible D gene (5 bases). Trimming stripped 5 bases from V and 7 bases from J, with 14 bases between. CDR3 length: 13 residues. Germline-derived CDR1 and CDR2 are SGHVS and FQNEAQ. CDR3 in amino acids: CASSPTGQSEAFF. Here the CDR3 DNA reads TGTGCCAGCAGCCCTACGGGGCAGAGTGAAGCTTTCTTT.

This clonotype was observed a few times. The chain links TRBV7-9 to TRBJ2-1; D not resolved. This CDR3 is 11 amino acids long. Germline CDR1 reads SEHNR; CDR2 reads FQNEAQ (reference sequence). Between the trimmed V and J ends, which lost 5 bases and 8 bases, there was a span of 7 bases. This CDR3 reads CASSLTHEQFF. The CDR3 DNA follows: TGTGCCAGCAGCCTAACTCATGAGCAGTTCTTC.

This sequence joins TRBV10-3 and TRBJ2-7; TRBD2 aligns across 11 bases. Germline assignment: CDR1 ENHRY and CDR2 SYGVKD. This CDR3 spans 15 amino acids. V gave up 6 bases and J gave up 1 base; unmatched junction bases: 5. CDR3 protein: CAISRGLADSYEQYF. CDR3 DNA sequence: TGTGCCATCAGCCGGGGACTAGCGGATTCCTACGAGCAGTACTTC.

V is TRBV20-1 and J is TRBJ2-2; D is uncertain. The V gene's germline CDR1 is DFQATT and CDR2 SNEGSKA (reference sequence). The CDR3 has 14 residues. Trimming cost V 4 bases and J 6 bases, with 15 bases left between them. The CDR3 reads CSATSYSRAGELFF. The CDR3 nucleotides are TGCAGTGCTACTAGTTACTCCCGGGCCGGGGAGCTGTTTTTT.

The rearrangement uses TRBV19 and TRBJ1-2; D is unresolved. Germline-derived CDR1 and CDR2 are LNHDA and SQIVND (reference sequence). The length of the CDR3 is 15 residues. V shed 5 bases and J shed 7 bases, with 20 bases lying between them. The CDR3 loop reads CASSYHQDGPTGYTF. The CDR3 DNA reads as TGTGCCAGTAGTTACCATCAAGACGGACCGACTGGCTACACCTTC. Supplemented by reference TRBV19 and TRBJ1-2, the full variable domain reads DGGITQSPKYLFRKEGQNVTLSCEQNLNHDAMYWYRQDPGQGLRLIYYSQIVNDFQKGDIAEGYSVSREKKESFPLTVTSAQKNPTAFYLCASSYHQDGPTGYTFGSGTRLTVV.

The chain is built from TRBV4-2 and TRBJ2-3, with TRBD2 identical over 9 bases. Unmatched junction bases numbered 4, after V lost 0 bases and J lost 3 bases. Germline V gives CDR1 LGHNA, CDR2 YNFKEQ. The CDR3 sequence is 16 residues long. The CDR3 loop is CASSQDFGLATDTQYF. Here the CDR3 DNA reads TGTGCCAGCAGCCAAGATTTCGGACTAGCGACAGATACGCAGTATTTT.

The CDR3 region is CATYSGGAGDTQYF. The CDR3 DNA follows: TGTGCCACCTATAGCGGGGGGGCTGGAGATACGCAGTATTTT. V usage is TRBV6-2 or TRBV6-3 and J usage is TRBJ2-3; 11 nucleotides match TRBD2. Per the germline V gene, CDR1 is MNHEY and CDR2 is SVGEGT. The CDR3 is 14 amino acids. With 10 bases clipped from V and 5 bases from J, the junction kept 8 bases outside the gene matches.

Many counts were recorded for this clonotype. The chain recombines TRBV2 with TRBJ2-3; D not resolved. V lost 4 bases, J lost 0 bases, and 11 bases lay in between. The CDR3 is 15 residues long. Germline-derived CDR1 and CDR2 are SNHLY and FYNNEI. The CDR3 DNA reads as TGTGCCAGCAGTGTCGAGGCGCTCAGCACAGATACGCAGTATTTT. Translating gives CASSVEALSTDTQYF.

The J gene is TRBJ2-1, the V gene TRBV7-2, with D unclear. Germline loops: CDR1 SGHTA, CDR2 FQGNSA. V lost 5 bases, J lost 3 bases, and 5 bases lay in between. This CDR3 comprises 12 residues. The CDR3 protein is CASSLYYNEQFF. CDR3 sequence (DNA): TGTGCCAGCAGCCTATACTACAATGAGCAGTTCTTC.

The DNA for the CDR3 is TGTGCCAGCAGCCCACGGACTAGCTTGACAGATACGCAGTATTTT. The encoded protein is CASSPRTSLTDTQYF. This chain connects TRBV7-2 to TRBJ2-3, with 8 bases identical to TRBD2. The CDR3 is 15 residues long. The V segment lost 5 bases and the J segment 3 bases; nucleotides outside the gene matches: 7. Per the germline V gene, CDR1 is SGHTA and CDR2 is FQGNSA.

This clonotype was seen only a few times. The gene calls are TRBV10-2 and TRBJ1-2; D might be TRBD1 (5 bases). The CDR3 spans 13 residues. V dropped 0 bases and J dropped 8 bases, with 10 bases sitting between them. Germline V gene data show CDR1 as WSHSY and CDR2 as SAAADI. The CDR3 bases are TGCGCCAGCAGTGAGTCGCAGGGCGGAGGCTACACCTTC. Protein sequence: CASSESQGGGYTF.

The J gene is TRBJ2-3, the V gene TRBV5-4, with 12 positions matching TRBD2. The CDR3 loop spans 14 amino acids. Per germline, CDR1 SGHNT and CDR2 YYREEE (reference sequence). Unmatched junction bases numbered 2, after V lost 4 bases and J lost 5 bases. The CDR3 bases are TGTGCCAGCAGCCCACTAGCGGGGGGAGATACGCAGTATTTT. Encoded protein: CASSPLAGGDTQYF. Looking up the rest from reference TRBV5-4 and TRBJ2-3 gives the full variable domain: ETGVTQSPTHLIKTRGQQVTLRCSSQSGHNTVSWYQQALGQGPQFIFQYYREEENGRGNFPPRFSGLQFPNYSSELNVNALELDDSALYLCASSPLAGGDTQYFGPGTRLTVL.

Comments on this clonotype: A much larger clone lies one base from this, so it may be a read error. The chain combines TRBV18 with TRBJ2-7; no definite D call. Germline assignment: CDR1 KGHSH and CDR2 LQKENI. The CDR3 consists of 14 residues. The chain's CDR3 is CASSPSVSVYEQHF. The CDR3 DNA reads TGTGCCAGCTCACCATCGGTATCGGTCTACGAGCAGCACTTC.

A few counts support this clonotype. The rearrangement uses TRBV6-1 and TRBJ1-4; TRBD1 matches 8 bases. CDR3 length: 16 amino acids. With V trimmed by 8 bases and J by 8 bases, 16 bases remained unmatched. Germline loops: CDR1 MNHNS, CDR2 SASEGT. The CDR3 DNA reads TGTGCCAGCCTTGATTACTTTGACAGGGGCGACGAAAAACTGTTTTTT. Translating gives CASLDYFDRGDEKLFF.

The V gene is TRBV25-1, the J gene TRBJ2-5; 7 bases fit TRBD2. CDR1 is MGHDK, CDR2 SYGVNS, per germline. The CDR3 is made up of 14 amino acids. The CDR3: CAQHPGLWQETQYF. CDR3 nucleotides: TGTGCTCAACACCCGGGACTATGGCAAGAGACCCAGTACTTC.

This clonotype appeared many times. The CDR3 DNA reads TGTGCCAGCAGAGGGGACCGCTCGAATGAAAAACTGTTTTTT. This gives the protein CASRGDRSNEKLFF. The chain carries TRBV25-1 and TRBJ1-4, with a possible D match to TRBD1 (5 bases). The germline CDR1 and CDR2 sequences are MGHDK and SYGVNS. V was cut by 6 bases and J by 5 bases, with 13 bases left in between. This CDR3 has 14 amino acids.

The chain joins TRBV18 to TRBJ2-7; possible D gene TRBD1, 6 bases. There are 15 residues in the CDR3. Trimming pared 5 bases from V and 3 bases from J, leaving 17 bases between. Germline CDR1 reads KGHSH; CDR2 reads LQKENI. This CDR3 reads CASSITGTPDYEQYF. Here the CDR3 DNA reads TGTGCCAGCTCAATTACCGGGACACCTGACTACGAGCAGTACTTC.